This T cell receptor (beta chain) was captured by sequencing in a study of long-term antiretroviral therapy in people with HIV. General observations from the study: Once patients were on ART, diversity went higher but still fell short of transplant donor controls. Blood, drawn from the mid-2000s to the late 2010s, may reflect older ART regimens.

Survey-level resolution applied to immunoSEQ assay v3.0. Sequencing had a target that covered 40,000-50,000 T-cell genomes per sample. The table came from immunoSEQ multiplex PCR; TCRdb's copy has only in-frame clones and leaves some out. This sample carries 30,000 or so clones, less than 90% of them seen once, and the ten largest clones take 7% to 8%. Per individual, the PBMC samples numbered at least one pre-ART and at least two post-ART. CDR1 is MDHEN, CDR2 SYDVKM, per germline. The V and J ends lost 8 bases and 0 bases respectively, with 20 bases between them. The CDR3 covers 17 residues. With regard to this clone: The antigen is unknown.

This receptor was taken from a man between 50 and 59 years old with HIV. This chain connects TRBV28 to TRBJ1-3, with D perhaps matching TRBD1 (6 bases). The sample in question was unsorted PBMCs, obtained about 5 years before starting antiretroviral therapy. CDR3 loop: CASSLGGAGTSGNTIYF. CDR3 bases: TGTGCCAGCTCCCTGGGGGGGGCTGGGACCTCTGGAAACACCATATATTTT.